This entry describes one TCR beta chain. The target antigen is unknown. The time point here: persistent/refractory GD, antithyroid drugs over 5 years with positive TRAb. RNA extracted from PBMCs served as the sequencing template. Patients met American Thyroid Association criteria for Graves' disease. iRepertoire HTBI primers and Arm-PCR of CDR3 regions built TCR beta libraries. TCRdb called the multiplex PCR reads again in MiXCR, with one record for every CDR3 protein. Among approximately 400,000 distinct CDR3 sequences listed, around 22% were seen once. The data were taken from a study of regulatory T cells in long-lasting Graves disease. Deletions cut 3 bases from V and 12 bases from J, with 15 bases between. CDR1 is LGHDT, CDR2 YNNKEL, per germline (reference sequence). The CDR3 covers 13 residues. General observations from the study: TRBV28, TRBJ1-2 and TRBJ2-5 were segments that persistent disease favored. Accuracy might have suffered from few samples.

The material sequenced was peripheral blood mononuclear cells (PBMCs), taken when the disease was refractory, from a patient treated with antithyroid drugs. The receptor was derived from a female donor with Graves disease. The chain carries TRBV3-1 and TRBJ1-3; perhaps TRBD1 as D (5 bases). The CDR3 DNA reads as TGTGCCAGCAGCCAGACAGCCCTAGCGAGCATATATTTT. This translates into CASSQTALASIYF.